This T cell receptor (beta chain) was identified during a study of cytomegalovirus exposure and HLA in healthy donors. Use of 60 Vbeta and 13 Jbeta primers characterized the PCR. Data came from immunoSEQ multiplex PCR; TCRdb stores just in-frame clones and leaves some out. The top ten clones hold 13% to 15% of a sample with about 100,000 clones, roughly 75% of them seen once. Germline V gene sequence: CDR1 MGHRA, CDR2 YSYEKL. This CDR3 contains 16 residues. V dropped 6 bases and J dropped 1 base, with 16 bases sitting between them. Sequencing was performed on PBMCs. The chain couples TRBV4-1 to TRBJ1-5; a possible D gene is TRBD1 (6 bases). This receptor was identified in a male donor in good health and CMV-seropositive. The CDR3 DNA is TGCGCCAGCAGTCTTGGGCGGGGGGCCAGCAATCAGCCCCAGCATTTT. It codes for CASSLGRGASNQPQHF.